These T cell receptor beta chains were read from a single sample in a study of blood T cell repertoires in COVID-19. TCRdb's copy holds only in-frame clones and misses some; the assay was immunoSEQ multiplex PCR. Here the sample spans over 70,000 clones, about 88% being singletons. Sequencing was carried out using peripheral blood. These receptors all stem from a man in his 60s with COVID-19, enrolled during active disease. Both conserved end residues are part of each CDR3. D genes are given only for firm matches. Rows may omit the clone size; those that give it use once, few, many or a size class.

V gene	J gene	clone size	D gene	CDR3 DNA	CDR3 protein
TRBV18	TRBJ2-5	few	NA	TGTGCCAGCTCACTCCTCGCTCAGGGATCACAAGAGACCCAGTACTTC	CASSLLAQGSQETQYF
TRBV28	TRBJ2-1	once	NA	TGTGCCAGCCATGGAAGGGGTGAGCAGTTCTTC	CASHGRGEQFF
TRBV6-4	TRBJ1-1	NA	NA	TGTGCCAGCAGTGATGGAGGGAACACTGAAGCTTTCTTT	CASSDGGNTEAFF
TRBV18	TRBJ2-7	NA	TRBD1	TGTGCCAGCTCACGCCTAGAGACAGGGCTGGGGGAGCAGTACTTC	CASSRLETGLGEQYF
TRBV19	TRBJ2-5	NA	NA	TGTGCCAGTATCCCAGACAGAGCCACTGGGGAGACCCAGTACTTC	CASIPDRATGETQYF
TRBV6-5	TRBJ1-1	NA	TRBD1	TGTGCCAGCATTTTTACGACAGGGGAACTCACTGAAGCTTTCTTT	CASIFTTGELTEAFF
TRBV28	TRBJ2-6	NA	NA	TGTGCCAGCAGACTAACAGGATCTGGGGCCAACGTCCTGACTTTC	CASRLTGSGANVLTF
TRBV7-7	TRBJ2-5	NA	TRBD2	TGTGCCAGCAGCTTAGGACTAGCGGGGGTTGGGGAGACCCAGTACTTC	CASSLGLAGVGETQYF
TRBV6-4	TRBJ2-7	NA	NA	TGTGACCCGAGAGGGAAAACCTACGAGCAGTACTTC	CDPRGKTYEQYF
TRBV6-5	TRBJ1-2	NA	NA	TGTGCCAGCAGTTACGACGGGGTCGGCTACACCTTC	CASSYDGVGYTF
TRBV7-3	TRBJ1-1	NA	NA	TGTGCGGAGGTAGGGTTCGGGACTGAAGCTTTCTTT	CAEVGFGTEAFF
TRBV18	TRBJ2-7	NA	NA	TGTGCCAGCTCACCGGACTCGAGCTCCTACGAGCAGTACTTC	CASSPDSSSYEQYF
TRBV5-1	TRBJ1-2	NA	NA	TGCGCCAGCAGCTCCGATAGTCGAAACTATGGCTACACCTTC	CASSSDSRNYGYTF
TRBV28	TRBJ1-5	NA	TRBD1	TGTGCCAGCAGTATACAGGGGGCAGGTCAGCCCCAGCATTTT	CASSIQGAGQPQHF
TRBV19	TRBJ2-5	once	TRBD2	TGTGCCAGTAGTATCGGGACTAGGGAGGGGACCCAGTACTTC	CASSIGTREGTQYF
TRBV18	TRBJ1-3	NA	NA	TGTGCCAGCTCGCCCGACTCCGATCGGGACACCATATATTTT	CASSPDSDRDTIYF
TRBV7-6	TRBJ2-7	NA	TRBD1	TGTGCCAGCAGCTTAATTAGTGGACAGGGGGACTCCTACGAGCAGTACTTC	CASSLISGQGDSYEQYF
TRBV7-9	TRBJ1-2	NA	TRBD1	TGTGCCAGCAGCTTAGGAGGACAGGGGGGCTATGGCTACACCTTC	CASSLGGQGGYGYTF
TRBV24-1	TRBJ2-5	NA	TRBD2	TGTGCCACCAGTGTTTCTAGCGGGCTCGGAGAGACCCAGTACTTC	CATSVSSGLGETQYF
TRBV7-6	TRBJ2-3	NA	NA	TGTGCCAGCAGCTTAGCCCCAGTATACACAGATACGCAGTATTTT	CASSLAPVYTDTQYF
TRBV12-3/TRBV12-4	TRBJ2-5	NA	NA	TGTGCCAGCAGGGCGACAGGGAGGGAGACCCAGTACTTC	CASRATGRETQYF
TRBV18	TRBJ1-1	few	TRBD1	TGTGCCAGCTCACCATCAGGGGGAGATACTGAAGCTTTCTTT	CASSPSGGDTEAFF
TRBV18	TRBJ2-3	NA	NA	TGTGCCAGCTCACGATCTTCAGGGTTTGGGTCAGATACGCAGTATTTT	CASSRSSGFGSDTQYF
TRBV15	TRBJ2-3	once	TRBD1	TGTGCCACCAGCAGAGAGGAGGACAGGGGGCTTACGCAGTATTTT	CATSREEDRGLTQYF
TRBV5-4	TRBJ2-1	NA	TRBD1	TGTGCCAGCAGCGGACCGGGACAGGGGCACAATGAGCAGTTCTTC	CASSGPGQGHNEQFF
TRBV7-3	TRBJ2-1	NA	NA	TGTGCCAGCAGCCAACAGGGTTCCTACAATGAGCAGTTCTTC	CASSQQGSYNEQFF
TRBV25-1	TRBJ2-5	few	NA	TGTGCCAGCAGTGAGCACAGGAGCTCGGGAGAGACCCAGTACTTC	CASSEHRSSGETQYF
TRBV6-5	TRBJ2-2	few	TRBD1	TGTGCCAGCATTGTGACAGGGGTCACCGGGGAGCTGTTTTTT	CASIVTGVTGELFF
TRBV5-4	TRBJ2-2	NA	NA	TGTGCCAGCAGCTCCGGAGGGACAGCGAACACCGGGGAGCTGTTTTTT	CASSSGGTANTGELFF
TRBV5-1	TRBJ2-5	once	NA	TGCGCCAGCAGCGAAAACTTCCAAGAGACCCAGTACTTC	CASSENFQETQYF
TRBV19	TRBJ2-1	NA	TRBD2	TGTGCCAGTACTCCGGGACTACCCTACAATGAGCAGTTCTTC	CASTPGLPYNEQFF
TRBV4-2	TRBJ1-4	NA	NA	TGTGCCAGCAGCCATAACGACAGAAGCGAAAAACTGTTTTTT	CASSHNDRSEKLFF
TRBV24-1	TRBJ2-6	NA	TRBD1	TGTGCCACCAGTGAAGGACAGGGAACTAGGGGGGCCAACGTCCTGACTTTC	CATSEGQGTRGANVLTF